Detailed here is one T cell receptor (beta chain). This clonotype was counted between two and nine times. Its target antigen remains unknown. The input lacks base qualities; no much larger clone sits a single base away. The treatment or condition label, read with the paper, signifies: roughly 10-day PBMC culture with coronavirus spike peptide pools or control peptides (ViraFEST assay). The ViraFEST assay was used in the study, in which antigen-specific T cells were expanded with peptide pools and expanded clonotypes were subsequently identified by TCR sequencing. The convalescent patients' positive SARS-CoV-2 PCR tests fell between March and December 2020, which was before the Alpha, Beta and Delta variants emerged in the United States. Each well held around 2 million PBMCs cultured with 9 to 10 ug/ml peptide pools in IMDM containing around 5% human AB serum and around 9 IU/ml IL-2. On days 3 and 7, half of the culture medium was replaced with fresh IL-2-containing medium. After 10 days of culture, CD4+ T cells were isolated by negative selection with the EasySep CD4+ T cell isolation kit. PBMCs were separated from whole blood using Ficoll-Paque Plus gradient centrifugation and then either used fresh or cryopreserved at -140C. Culture conditions were generally each tested in triplicate wells.

This sample is drawn from a study of vaccination and CD4 T cells after COVID-19 (dated by TCRdb to between 2021 and 2023). As for the study more broadly: SARS-CoV-2 positivity had been established in the convalescent patients by nasal swab PCR, and mild disease was recorded in about 9 of these patients and severe disease in one. The convalescent cohort comprised six males and four females, including two Hispanic individuals, seven Caucasians, two Asians and one multiracial person. Two doses of either the Pfizer-BioNTech BNT162b2 vaccine (n=8) or the Moderna mRNA-1273 vaccine (n=2) were administered to participants. Post-COVID blood samples from convalescent patients were collected a median of roughly 100 days after diagnosis, with a range of 35 to 161 days. Post-vaccine blood samples were taken a median of around 70 days after the second vaccine dose, with a range of about 14 to 241 days. Overlapping spike peptide pools from SARS-CoV-2 and from the common cold coronaviruses HCoV-NL63, HCoV-OC43 and HCoV-229E were used as culture stimuli. Control cultures received a CEFX viral epitope pool as the positive control, an HIV-1 Nef peptide pool as the negative control, or no peptide. In around 9 COVID-19 convalescent patients and 4 infection-naive healthy vaccine recipients, researchers compared the spike-specific CD4+ TCR repertoire from before mRNA vaccination with the repertoire from after. What the research found in general, with its limitations: The study included relatively few convalescent patients and did not analyze early timepoints after natural infection. In convalescent patients, a median around 90% of post-vaccine SARS-CoV-2-reactive clones were detected only after vaccination, suggesting vaccine-specific priming. Nearly all vaccine-specific clones in convalescent patients (304 of 307) were mono-reactive for SARS-CoV-2 spike rather than cross-reactive with common cold coronaviruses. Although the median number of SARS-CoV-2-reactive clonotypes went up from roughly 23 after infection to around 39 after vaccination, the increase was not significant.

Counted from cysteine to phenylalanine, this CDR3 has 16 amino acids. The sequence is cut down to CDR3 DNA, 48 bases in frame from base 1. CDR1 SGHTA and CDR2 FQGNSA were looked up in the germline V gene. V is pared back by 2 bases and J by 2 bases, with 12 bases lying between the germline termini. Receptor amplification or capture employed PCR. At the Johns Hopkins FTIC core, DNA from the cultured CD4+ T cells underwent TCR sequencing with the Oncomine TCR Beta short-read assay. Genomic DNA was extracted from the cultured CD4+ T cells with the QIAamp micro DNA kit. Oncomine TCR Beta libraries made from cultured CD4+ T cells were pooled using unique dual indexes and sequenced on an Illumina iSeq 100. The authors' analysis ran thus. Non-productive sequences were removed, and CDR3s not starting with C, not ending with F or W, or shorter than 7 amino acids were discarded. Antigen-specific clonotypes were identified with the MANAFEST web application by comparing peptide-stimulated wells with reference and other culture wells. To be called positive, a clone needed an FDR below 0.05, an odds ratio above 5, and a productive frequency above 0.1% in at least two of three replicate wells. A clonotype was classed as cross-reactive if the clonotype showed significant expansion both in SARS-CoV-2 spike wells and in at least one common cold coronavirus spike condition. Using R version 3.6.1, CDR3 homology was evaluated through Levenshtein distances (stringdist) along with unrooted phylogenetic trees (ape). TCRdb applied fastp at Q25 and MiXCR to the public reads, then kept only in-frame beta chains. Rows with one shared CDR3 protein collapse into an entry with the most common genes and DNA. The V and J calls and clone size come from TCRdb's table, not from the authors' own analysis. The sample contains under 25,000 distinct CDR3 sequences, roughly two fifths of them found a single time. Together, the top ten hold just under 9% of the sample.

The sample consisted of CD4+ T cells from blood, cultured in vitro, taken after SARS-CoV-2 vaccination. The receptor's source is a human donor who had recovered from COVID-19. The rearrangement joined TRBV7-2 to TRBJ2-2; the D segment cannot be called with confidence. The CDR3 in this case is CASSLNRPANTGELFF. The base sequence is TGTGCCAGCAGCTTAAATCGACCCGCAAACACCGGGGAGCTGTTTTTT. With the portions outside the CDR3 filled from the reference TRBV7-2 and TRBJ2-2 genes, the complete variable region becomes GAGVSQSPSNKVTEKGKDVELRCDPISGHTALYWYRQSLGQGLEFLIYFQGNSAPDKSGLPSDRFSAERTGGSVSTLTIQRTQQEDSAVYLCASSLNRPANTGELFFGEGSRLTVL.